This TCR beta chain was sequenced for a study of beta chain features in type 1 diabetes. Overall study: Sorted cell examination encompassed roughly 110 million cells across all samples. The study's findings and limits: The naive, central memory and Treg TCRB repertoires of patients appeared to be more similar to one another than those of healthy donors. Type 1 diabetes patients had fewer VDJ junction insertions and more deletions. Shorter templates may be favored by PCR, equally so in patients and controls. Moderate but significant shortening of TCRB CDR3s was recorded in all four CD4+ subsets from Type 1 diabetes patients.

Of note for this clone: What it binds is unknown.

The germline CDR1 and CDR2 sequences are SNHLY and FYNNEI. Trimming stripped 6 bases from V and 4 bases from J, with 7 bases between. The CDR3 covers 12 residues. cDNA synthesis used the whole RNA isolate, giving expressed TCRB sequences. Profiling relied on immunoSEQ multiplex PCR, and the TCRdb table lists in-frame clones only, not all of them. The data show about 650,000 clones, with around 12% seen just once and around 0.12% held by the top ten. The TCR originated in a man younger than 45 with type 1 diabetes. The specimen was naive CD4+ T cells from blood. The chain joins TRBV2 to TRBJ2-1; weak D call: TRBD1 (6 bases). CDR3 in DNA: TGTGCCAGCAGGCAGGGGTACAATGAGCAGTTCTTC. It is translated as CASRQGYNEQFF.